Each of the 7 T cell receptor beta chains below was sequenced from the same sample in a study of beta chain features in type 1 diabetes. Expressed TCRB transcripts were sequenced after all isolated RNA was converted to cDNA. The assay was immunoSEQ multiplex PCR, and TCRdb's table has in-frame clones only and misses some. The sample shows approximately 300,000 clones, 8% to 13% of them seen only once. The source material was naive CD4+ T cells from blood. All receptors derive from a woman between 25 and 40 years old in good health.

Here the CDR3 reads CASSLEFGRGIYNEQFF. For the CDR3, the DNA is TGTGCCAGCAGCTTAGAGTTCGGCAGGGGAATATACAATGAGCAGTTCTTC. This chain links TRBV7-9 with TRBJ2-1; perhaps TRBD1 as D (6 bases). The germline gives CDR1 SEHNR, CDR2 FQNEAQ (reference sequence). The CDR3 totals 17 residues. Trimming cost V 1 base and J 4 bases, with 17 bases left between them.

The chain carries TRBV11-2 and TRBJ2-1, with a tentative D call TRBD2 (5 bases). Germline-derived CDR1 and CDR2 are SGHAT and FQNNGV. This CDR3 comprises 15 residues. Trimming took 1 base from V and 4 from J, leaving 11 bases between them. CDR3 amino acids: CASSLGSGLYNEQFF. CDR3 DNA: TGTGCCAGCAGCTTAGGCTCGGGGTTATACAATGAGCAGTTCTTC.

This clone was detected a few times. This sequence joins TRBV5-1 and TRBJ1-1; tentatively, D is TRBD1 (5 bases). Germline V gene sequence: CDR1 SGHRS, CDR2 YFSETQ. V was pared by 2 bases and J by 0 bases, with 11 bases between. This CDR3 spans 15 amino acids. CDR3 region: CASSFQGVMNTEAFF. As DNA, the CDR3 is TGCGCCAGCAGCTTCCAGGGCGTCATGAACACTGAAGCTTTCTTT. Filled out from reference TRBV5-1 and TRBJ1-1, the complete variable domain reads KAGVTQTPRYLIKTRGQQVTLSCSPISGHRSVSWYQQTPGQGLQFLFEYFSETQRNKGNFPGRFSGRQFSNSRSEMNVSTLELGDSALYLCASSFQGVMNTEAFFGQGTRLTVV.

The genes are TRBV4-2 and TRBJ2-1; 7 bases line up with TRBD1. The CDR3 consists of 13 residues. Trimming cost V 4 bases and J 5 bases; bases outside gene matches: 2. Per germline, CDR1 LGHNA and CDR2 YNFKEQ. The chain's CDR3 is CASSLDRDNEQFF. As DNA, the CDR3 is TGTGCCAGCAGCCTCGACAGGGACAATGAGCAGTTCTTC.

This clone was picked up a small number of times. The chain employs TRBV7-2 and TRBJ1-2, with D possibly being TRBD1 (6 bases). V was clipped by 0 bases and J by 7 bases, with 9 bases between them. CDR1 and CDR2 (germline): SGHTA, FQGNSA. This CDR3 is built from 13 residues. CDR3 in amino acids: CASSLAGGGGYTF. CDR3 bases: TGTGCCAGCAGCTTAGCTGGGGGCGGTGGCTACACCTTC.

V usage is TRBV14 and J usage is TRBJ2-5; TRBD2 might be the D (6 bases). The V end lost 1 base, the J end lost 2 bases, and 11 bases lay between the germline ends. Looked up from germline, CDR1 is SGHDN and CDR2 is FVKESK. CDR3 size: 15 residues. The chain's CDR3 is CASSQGRDWQETQYF. The CDR3 DNA reads TGTGCCAGCAGCCAAGGCAGGGACTGGCAAGAGACCCAGTACTTC.

This clone has more than one count but fewer than ten. The J gene is TRBJ2-6, the V gene TRBV10-3; D unresolved. The germline CDR1 and CDR2 sequences are ENHRY and SYGVKD. V was shortened by 3 bases and J by 0 bases, with 12 bases between the two germline ends. CDR3 length equals 17 residues. This CDR3 reads CAISDTISSSGANVLTF. CDR3 in DNA: TGTGCCATCAGTGATACTATCAGCAGCTCTGGGGCCAACGTCCTGACTTTC.